The TCR beta chain under discussion was sequenced for a study of cytomegalovirus exposure and HLA in healthy donors. Study-wide context: About 80 million unique TCR sequences came from HLA-typed donors in an early release. Study-wide results and limits: Later on, an analysis showed TCR association rates differing by HLA locus, with DRB1 the most and HLA-C the fewest. Among TCR beta chains, those listed as cytomegalovirus-associated numbered about 160. Cytomegalovirus status was reportedly diagnosed by the classifier with high sensitivity and specificity.

It was with 60 Vbeta and 13 Jbeta primers that the PCR ran. TCRdb keeps only in-frame clones here, not all; method: immunoSEQ multiplex PCR. The profile covers about 130,000 clones, with 72% appearing a single time and about 4% taken by the ten largest. The CDR3 is made up of 16 amino acids. The V gene's germline CDR1 is SGHVS and CDR2 FQNEAQ. V was trimmed by 2 bases and J by 9 bases, leaving 20 bases between them. Worth noting for this clone: Its specificity is not known.

Sequencing was performed on PBMCs. The chain joins TRBV7-8 to TRBJ1-5; perhaps TRBD1 as D (6 bases). This TCR was recovered from a young man in good health and CMV-seronegative. The CDR3 is CASSLLGQGHRGPQHF. CDR3 DNA sequence: TGTGCCAGCAGCTTACTTGGCCAGGGACATAGGGGGCCCCAGCATTTT. The whole variable domain, filled in from reference TRBV7-8 and TRBJ1-5, reads GAGVSQSPRYKVAKRGQDVALRCDPISGHVSLFWYQQALGQGPEFLTYFQNEAQLDKSGLPSDRFFAERPEGSVSTLKIQRTQQEDSAVYLCASSLLGQGHRGPQHFGDGTRLSIL.